The 20 T cell receptor beta chains below were found in one sample sequenced in a study of identical twins. One entry per CDR3 protein, called by TCRdb with MiXCR from the 5' RACE reads. Of just under 550,000 distinct CDR3 sequences listed, over 12% are singletons. These data are also associated with another study on yellow fever vaccine responses in identical twins.

The specimen sequenced was CD4+ T cells sorted from blood. The receptors shown here come from a woman aged 18-29 years in good health.

This clonotype was counted a few times. The chain recombines TRBV11-2 with TRBJ1-4, with D hard to call. CDR3 length equals 15 residues. Trimming pared 4 bases from V and 0 bases from J, leaving 9 bases between. Germline V lookup: CDR1 SGHAT, CDR2 FQNNGV. CDR3 sequence reads: CASSSTPATNEKLFF. CDR3 sequence (DNA): TGTGCCAGCAGCTCGACCCCTGCAACTAATGAAAAACTGTTTTTT.

This clonotype occurred many times. The chain combines TRBV12-3 or TRBV12-4 with TRBJ1-4; TRBD1 is a possible D gene (5 bases). Trimming cost V 5 bases and J 7 bases, with 11 bases left between them. This CDR3 has 13 amino acids. The CDR3 DNA reads as TGTGCCAGCAGTCCCGGGGCCAGTGAAAAACTGTTTTTT. Translating gives CASSPGASEKLFF.

This clonotype was seen ten or more times. The rearrangement uses TRBV12-3 or TRBV12-4 and TRBJ2-1; D is possibly TRBD2 (6 bases). The CDR3 is 15 residues long. The V end lost 7 bases, the J end lost 2 bases, and 15 bases lay between the germline ends. CDR3: CASNAGSTTYNEQFF. CDR3 sequence (DNA): TGTGCCAGCAACGCGGGGTCTACTACCTACAATGAGCAGTTCTTC.

This clonotype occurred many times. The chain uses TRBV12-3 or TRBV12-4 and TRBJ2-7; D could derive from TRBD1 or TRBD2 (5 bases each). V was cut by 3 bases and J by 7 bases, with 10 bases left in between. CDR3 length: 12 residues. The CDR3 sequence is CASSLDTGEQYF. In nucleotides, the CDR3 is TGTGCCAGCAGTTTGGACACGGGGGAGCAGTACTTC.

This clonotype appeared a few times. The chain couples TRBV15 to TRBJ2-1, with D possibly TRBD2 on 6 matching bases. The germline CDR1 and CDR2 sequences are LNHNV and YYDKDF (reference sequence). The length of the CDR3 is 16 residues. The V end was cut by 0 bases, the J end by 4 bases, with 13 bases between. DNA of the CDR3: TGTGCCACCAGCAGAGATACGGCGGGATCGTACAATGAGCAGTTCTTC. Its translation: CATSRDTAGSYNEQFF.

This clonotype was detected many times. This chain uses TRBV28 with TRBJ2-4, with 7 bases fitting TRBD1. V gave up 0 bases and J gave up 1 base; unmatched junction bases: 0. Per the germline V gene, CDR1 is MDHEN and CDR2 is SYDVKM. The CDR3 is 15 amino acids. In nucleotides, the CDR3 is TGTGCCAGCAGTTTATGGGACAGGGCCAAAAACATTCAGTACTTC. It codes for CASSLWDRAKNIQYF.

This clonotype has only a few counts. V usage is TRBV29-1 and J usage is TRBJ1-1; 8 positions agree with TRBD1. The CDR3 runs to 13 residues. CDR1 SQVTM and CDR2 ANQGSEA come from the germline V gene. The trim removed 6 bases at V and 7 bases at J, leaving 10 bases unmatched. CDR3 amino acids: CSVPQGARNEAFF. DNA of the CDR3: TGCAGCGTCCCCCAGGGGGCGCGGAATGAAGCTTTCTTT.

V gene TRBV3-1 combines with J gene TRBJ2-3; D possibly corresponds to TRBD1 (5 bases). There are 17 residues in the CDR3. Germline V gene lookup returns CDR1 LGHDT and CDR2 YNNKEL (reference sequence). Between the trimmed V and J ends, which lost 0 bases and 0 bases, there was a span of 13 bases. CDR3 coding DNA: TGTGCCAGCAGCCAAGATATAAAGGGGCGCAGCACAGATACGCAGTATTTT. Protein sequence: CASSQDIKGRSTDTQYF.

On this clonotype: Just one base apart from a much larger clone, this may be a read error. The conserved phenylalanine or tryptophan is not found at the CDR3 terminus, so this likely reflects a read error. The V gene is TRBV7-9, the J gene TRBJ2-4; tentatively, D is TRBD1 (5 bases). The germline V gene has CDR1 SEHNR and CDR2 FQNEAQ (reference sequence). The CDR3 runs 16 residues. Deletions cut 4 bases from V and 0 bases from J, with 13 bases between. The DNA for the CDR3 is TGTGCCAGCAGCTCGACAGTGCCGGTAGCCAAAAACATTCAGTACTTA. It specifies CASSSTVPVAKNIQYL.

This clonotype occurred many times. This chain links TRBV7-3 with TRBJ2-2; 7 nucleotides align to TRBD2. V shed 2 bases, J shed 4 bases, and the junction held 1 base outside the gene matches. Germline V gene sequence: CDR1 SGHTA, CDR2 FQGTGA. This CDR3 is 14 amino acids long. In DNA form, the CDR3 reads TGTGCCAGCAGCTTATTAGCGGGCACCGGGGAGCTGTTTTTT. Translating gives CASSLLAGTGELFF.

This chain connects TRBV7-3 to TRBJ1-2; 11 positions match TRBD1. J lost 5 bases, V lost 5 bases, and 7 bases had no gene match. Germline-derived CDR1 and CDR2 are SGHTA and FQGTGA. This CDR3 is built from 15 residues. CDR3 DNA sequence: TGTGCCAGCAGCCCGACCGGGACAGGGGGATATGGCTACACCTTC. As protein: CASSPTGTGGYGYTF.

This sequence joins TRBV12-3 or TRBV12-4 and TRBJ2-3, with 8 bases matching TRBD2. There are 16 residues in the CDR3. Trimming cost V 0 bases and J 4 bases; bases outside gene matches: 6. The CDR3 here is CASSLASGGTPDTQYF. The CDR3 DNA follows: TGTGCCAGCAGTTTAGCAAGCGGGGGAACCCCAGATACGCAGTATTTT.

This clonotype was seen a handful of times. This chain joins TRBV5-1 and TRBJ2-3, with 10 bases that match TRBD2. The CDR3 is 15 amino acids. V shed 2 bases and J 5 bases; nucleotides not matched to a gene: 5. Germline CDR1 and CDR2: SGHRS and YFSETQ. The CDR3, as DNA: TGCGCCAGCAGCTTAAAAGCGGGAGGGGAAGATACGCAGTATTTT. This sequence encodes CASSLKAGGEDTQYF. The full variable domain, completed using reference TRBV5-1 and TRBJ2-3, is KAGVTQTPRYLIKTRGQQVTLSCSPISGHRSVSWYQQTPGQGLQFLFEYFSETQRNKGNFPGRFSGRQFSNSRSEMNVSTLELGDSALYLCASSLKAGGEDTQYFGPGTRLTVL.

The rearrangement uses TRBV11-2 and TRBJ2-7; 13 bases are shared with TRBD2. J lost 3 bases, V lost 3 bases, and 8 bases had no gene match. CDR1 is SGHAT and CDR2 is FQNNGV in the germline V gene. CDR3 length: 17 residues. CDR3 loop: CASSFAGTSGKFYEQYF. The CDR3 DNA sequence: TGTGCCAGCAGCTTTGCCGGGACTAGCGGGAAGTTCTACGAGCAGTACTTC.

This chain links TRBV4-1 with TRBJ1-2; D remains unclear. Trimming cost V 1 base and J 1 base, with 10 bases left between them. The CDR3 length is 15 residues. CDR1 MGHRA and CDR2 YSYEKL come from the germline V gene. The chain's CDR3 is CASSQGRQVNYGYTF. CDR3 DNA sequence: TGCGCCAGCAGCCAAGGGAGGCAGGTTAACTATGGCTACACCTTC.

In this sample, this clonotype turned up once. The chain uses TRBV5-1 and TRBJ2-3; D unresolved. Germline V gives CDR1 SGHRS, CDR2 YFSETQ. V lost 0 bases, J lost 0 bases, and 11 bases lay in between. This CDR3 contains 16 residues. CDR3 residues: CASSLGGSTSTDTQYF. CDR3 nucleotides: TGCGCCAGCAGCTTGGGGGGTAGCACTAGCACAGATACGCAGTATTTT.

This clonotype was observed at least ten times. The chain joins TRBV4-1 to TRBJ1-1; D is perhaps TRBD1 (5 bases). V lost 0 bases and J 0 bases, leaving 8 bases between the germline ends. Per the germline V gene, CDR1 is MGHRA and CDR2 is YSYEKL. The CDR3 spans 15 residues. This CDR3 reads CASSQETAMNTEAFF. The CDR3 bases are TGCGCCAGCAGCCAAGAGACAGCCATGAACACTGAAGCTTTCTTT.

This clonotype came up once. The rearrangement uses TRBV7-9 and TRBJ2-4; maybe TRBD2 (6 bases). Germline V gene sequence: CDR1 SEHNR, CDR2 FQNEAQ (reference sequence). The CDR3 sequence is 12 residues long. V lost 8 bases and J 8 bases, leaving 13 bases between the germline ends. The CDR3 here is CASEGREDIQYF. The CDR3 DNA reads TGTGCCAGCGAGGGCAGGGAGGACATTCAGTACTTC. Based on the CDR3 plus reference TRBV7-9 and TRBJ2-4, the full variable domain is DTGVSQNPRHKITKRGQNVTFRCDPISEHNRLYWYRQTLGQGPEFLTYFQNEAQLEKSRLLSDRFSAERPKGSFSTLEIQRTEQGDSAMYLCASEGREDIQYFGAGTRLSVL.

This clonotype was detected only a few times. This chain links TRBV5-1 with TRBJ2-1; a weak D match, TRBD1 (6 bases). V was cut by 4 bases and J by 5 bases, with 19 bases left in between. The CDR3 spans 16 residues. Germline CDR1 and CDR2: SGHRS and YFSETQ. CDR3 sequence: CASSTRRGRGDNEQFF. CDR3 DNA sequence: TGCGCCAGCAGCACCCGCAGGGGCCGAGGCGACAATGAGCAGTTCTTC.

The J gene is TRBJ2-7, the V gene TRBV27, with 8 bases aligning to TRBD1. Per the germline V gene, CDR1 is MNHEY and CDR2 is SMNVEV (reference sequence). V lost 5 bases and J lost 4; bases outside the gene matches: 4. This CDR3 contains 13 residues. The DNA for the CDR3 is TGTGCCAGCAGTCGGACAGGGAAATACGAGCAGTACTTC. Its protein is CASSRTGKYEQYF.